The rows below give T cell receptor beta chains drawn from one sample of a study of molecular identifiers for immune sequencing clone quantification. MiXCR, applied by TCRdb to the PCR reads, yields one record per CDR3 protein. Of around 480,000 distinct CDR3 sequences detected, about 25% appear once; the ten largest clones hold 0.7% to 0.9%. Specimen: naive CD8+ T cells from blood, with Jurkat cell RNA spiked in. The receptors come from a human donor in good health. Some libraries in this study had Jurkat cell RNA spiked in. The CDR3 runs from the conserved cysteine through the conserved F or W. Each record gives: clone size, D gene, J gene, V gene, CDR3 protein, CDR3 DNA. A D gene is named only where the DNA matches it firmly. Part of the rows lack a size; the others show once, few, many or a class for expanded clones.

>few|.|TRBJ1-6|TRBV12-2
CASRFDRGRLLSYNSPLHF
TGTGCAAGTCGCTTCGACAGGGGGCGGCTCTTATCGTATAATTCACCCCTCCACTTT
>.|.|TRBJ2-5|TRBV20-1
CSARSGLQETQYF
TGCAGTGCTAGAAGCGGGCTCCAAGAGACCCAGTACTTC
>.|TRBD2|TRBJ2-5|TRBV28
CASSPGLARGQETQYF
TGTGCCAGCAGTCCAGGACTAGCGAGAGGCCAAGAGACCCAGTACTTC
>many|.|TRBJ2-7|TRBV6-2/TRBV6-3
CASSYWEEQYF
TGTGCCAGCAGTTACTGGGAAGAGCAGTACTTC
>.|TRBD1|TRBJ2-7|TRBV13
CASSLGQAPLLRYF
TGTGCCAGCAGCCTGGGACAGGCGCCCCTTTTACGGTACTTC
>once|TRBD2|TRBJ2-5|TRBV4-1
CASSPGTRGRALETQYF
TGCGCCAGCAGTCCCGGGACTAGAGGGAGGGCCCTAGAGACCCAGTACTTC
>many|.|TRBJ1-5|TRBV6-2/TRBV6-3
CASSPTGSNQPQHF
TGTGCCAGCAGCCCTACGGGGAGCAATCAGCCCCAGCATTTT
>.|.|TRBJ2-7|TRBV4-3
CASSPTGAQSYEQYF
TGCGCCAGCAGCCCTACCGGCGCGCAATCCTACGAGCAGTACTTC
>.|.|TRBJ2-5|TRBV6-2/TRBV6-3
CASSYITGAGEPQYF
TGTGCCAGCAGTTACATAACGGGGGCCGGGGAGCCCCAGTACTTC
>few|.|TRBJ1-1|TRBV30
CAWSVGVGTEAFF
TGTGCCTGGAGTGTCGGAGTGGGGACTGAAGCTTTCTTT
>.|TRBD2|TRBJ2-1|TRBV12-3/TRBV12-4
CASSTTSGYSYNEQFF
TGTGCCAGCAGCACGACTAGCGGATACTCCTACAATGAGCAGTTCTTC
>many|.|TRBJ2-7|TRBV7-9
CASSLVSYEQYF
TGTGCCAGCAGCTTAGTCAGCTACGAGCAGTACTTC
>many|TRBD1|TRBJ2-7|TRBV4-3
CASSQVTGSYEQYF
TGCGCCAGCAGCCAAGTGACAGGGTCCTACGAGCAGTACTTC
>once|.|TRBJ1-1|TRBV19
CASSPTVKMNTEAFF
TGTGCCAGTAGTCCCACAGTAAAGATGAACACTGAAGCTTTCTTT
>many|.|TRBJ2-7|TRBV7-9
CASSWRGDQYF
TGTGCCAGCAGCTGGCGCGGGGACCAGTACTTC
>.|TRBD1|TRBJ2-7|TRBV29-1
CSVRDSLGNEQYF
TGCAGCGTCAGGGACAGTTTGGGAAACGAGCAGTACTTC
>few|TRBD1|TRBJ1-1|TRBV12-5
CASGLAGQGNEAFF
TGTGCTAGTGGTTTAGCCGGACAGGGGAATGAAGCTTTCTTT
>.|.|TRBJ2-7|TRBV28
CASTGGIYEQYF
TGTGCCAGCACTGGGGGAATCTACGAGCAGTACTTC
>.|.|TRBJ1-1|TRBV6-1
CASSEALGRLSNTEAFF
TGTGCCAGCAGTGAAGCGCTCGGGAGACTATCTAACACTGAAGCTTTCTTT